The rows below give T cell receptor beta chains drawn from one sample of a study of T-cell reconstitution after alpha-beta-depleted transplantation in children. TCRdb ran MiXCR on the PCR reads and lists one entry per CDR3 protein. The sample includes fewer than 250,000 distinct CDR3 sequences, about a sixth of them seen just once. Material: PBMCs, mostly from graft donor cells, obtained 360 days after TCRalphabeta/CD19-depleted stem cell transplant. The receptors come from a male patient aged 2 to 10 who had a stem cell transplant for acute lymphoblastic leukemia, so the T cells may come from the graft donor. The CDR3 runs from the conserved cysteine through the conserved F or W. A D gene is named only where the DNA matches it firmly. Some rows have no size entry. The others give once, few or many, or a class for an expanded clone.

V	D	J	size	CDR3	DNA
TRBV7-9	.	TRBJ1-1	.	CASSPTGRNTEAFF	TGTGCCAGCAGCCCTACAGGGAGGAACACTGAAGCTTTCTTT
TRBV12-3/TRBV12-4	TRBD2	TRBJ2-4	.	CASSLSGVLNIQYF	TGTGCCAGCAGTTTAAGCGGGGTCTTAAACATTCAGTACTTC
TRBV5-1	.	TRBJ2-5	many	CASSLEGHTQETQYF	TGCGCCAGCAGCTTGGAGGGACATACACAAGAGACCCAGTACTTC
TRBV2	TRBD1	TRBJ1-1	.	CAICLIGDREAMNTEAFF	TGTGCCATCTGTTTAATTGGGGACAGGGAGGCGATGAACACTGAAGCTTTCTTT
TRBV21-1	.	TRBJ1-5	many	CARSYSSGRGGQPQHF	TGTGCGCGCTCCTACAGCAGTGGGCGTGGAGGTCAGCCCCAGCATTTT
TRBV5-5	.	TRBJ2-2	many	CASSLSSTGNTGELFF	TGTGCCAGCAGCTTATCCTCGACAGGGAACACCGGGGAGCTGTTTTTT
TRBV5-5	.	TRBJ2-3	.	CASSLRLCQDTQYF	TGTGCCAGCAGCTTGAGACTTTGCCAAGATACGCAGTATTTT
TRBV2	.	TRBJ1-2	once	CASILSSSNYGYTF	TGTGCCAGCATACTCAGTAGTTCTAACTATGGCTACACCTTC
TRBV5-7	.	TRBJ2-7	.	CAPRRGRTYEQYF	TGTGCCCCCCGCCGGGGACGAACCTACGAGCAGTACTTC
TRBV10-2	TRBD1	TRBJ2-3	.	CASRTDRGADTQYF	TGCGCCAGCAGAACGGACAGGGGGGCAGATACGCAGTATTTT
TRBV12-3/TRBV12-4	TRBD1	TRBJ2-6	.	CASSHGTALSGANVLTF	TGTGCCAGCAGTCATGGGACAGCACTCTCTGGGGCCAACGTCCTGACTTTC
TRBV4-3	.	TRBJ2-2	.	CASSHRGLLPGPNTGELFF	TGCGCCAGCAGCCACAGGGGTTTACTTCCGGGACCGAACACCGGGGAGCTGTTTTTT
TRBV10-3	.	TRBJ2-7	few	CATSLLIGLGSPYEQYF	TGTGCCACCTCCCTCTTAATCGGTCTGGGGTCCCCCTACGAGCAGTACTTC
TRBV29-1	.	TRBJ2-7	.	CSVVIYVQAKGEQYF	TGCAGCGTTGTCATATATGTCCAGGCTAAGGGCGAGCAGTACTTC
TRBV12-3/TRBV12-4	.	TRBJ1-1	.	CASRPQDMNTEAFF	TGTGCCAGCAGGCCACAGGATATGAACACTGAAGCTTTCTTT
TRBV4-2	TRBD2	TRBJ2-1	.	CASSRAGGVYNEQFF	TGTGCCAGCAGCCGAGCCGGGGGGGTTTACAATGAGCAGTTCTTC
TRBV5-1	.	TRBJ2-5	.	CASSLGGIPEGETQYF	TGCGCCAGCAGCTTGGGGGGAATCCCCGAGGGGGAGACCCAGTACTTC
TRBV5-1	TRBD2	TRBJ2-7	.	CASSNKTSGVSYEQYF	TGCGCCAGCAGTAATAAGACTAGCGGGGTCTCCTACGAGCAGTACTTC
TRBV4-3	.	TRBJ2-7	few	CASSLQKSYEQYF	TGCGCCAGCAGCCTGCAGAAGTCCTACGAGCAGTACTTC
TRBV20-1	TRBD1	TRBJ2-7	.	CSAWGQRLYEQYF	TGCAGTGCTTGGGGACAGCGCCTTTACGAGCAGTACTTC
TRBV29-1	TRBD2	TRBJ2-1	few	CSVEDQSGISGSFSRGNEQFF	TGCAGCGTTGAAGATCAGTCGGGCATTAGCGGGAGTTTTTCTAGGGGTAATGAGCAGTTCTTC
TRBV5-5	TRBD2	TRBJ2-3	few	CASRSGLAVTDTQYF	TGTGCCAGCAGATCGGGACTAGCGGTGACAGATACGCAGTATTTT
TRBV27	.	TRBJ2-3	once	CASSPWTVTDTQYF	TGTGCCAGCAGTCCTTGGACAGTCACAGATACGCAGTATTTT
TRBV5-1	.	TRBJ1-5	many	CASSFSGNQPQHF	TGCGCCAGCAGCTTTTCTGGCAATCAGCCCCAGCATTTT
TRBV18	.	TRBJ1-5	few	CASSSGSQNQPQHF	TGTGCCAGCTCATCGGGAAGTCAAAATCAGCCCCAGCATTTT
TRBV13	.	TRBJ2-2	few	CASSNPLPTGELFF	TGTGCCAGCAGTAATCCCCTGCCCACCGGGGAGCTGTTTTTT
TRBV12-3/TRBV12-4	TRBD1	TRBJ2-2	.	CASSRYRGTGELFF	TGTGCCAGCAGTAGATACAGGGGAACCGGGGAGCTGTTTTTT
TRBV5-1	.	TRBJ2-7	many	CASSFEGYEQYF	TGCGCCAGCAGCTTTGAAGGATACGAGCAGTACTTC
TRBV7-6	.	TRBJ2-7	many	CASSTHPPTRAISYEQYF	TGTGCCAGCAGCACCCACCCACCAACTAGGGCAATCTCCTACGAGCAGTACTTC
TRBV6-2/TRBV6-3	TRBD1	TRBJ2-1	few	CASSYQIRQGSSYNEQFF	TGTGCCAGCAGCTACCAAATCCGACAGGGTAGCTCCTACAATGAGCAGTTCTTC
TRBV4-3	TRBD2	TRBJ2-5	.	CASSQDPAGLLETQYF	TGCGCCAGCAGCCAAGATCCAGCGGGACTTTTAGAGACCCAGTACTTC
TRBV3-1	TRBD2	TRBJ2-2	once	CASRGLGNTGELFF	TGTGCCAGCCGGGGACTAGGGAACACCGGGGAGCTGTTTTTT
TRBV7-2	TRBD2	TRBJ2-7	.	CASSLERGGGYEQYF	TGTGCCAGCAGCTTAGAGCGGGGGGGCGGTTACGAGCAGTACTTC
TRBV7-9	TRBD1	TRBJ2-7	.	CASSADWDSEYHYEQYF	TGTGCCAGCAGCGCAGACTGGGACAGCGAATATCACTACGAGCAGTACTTC
TRBV20-1	.	TRBJ2-7	once	CSARERGQNEQYF	TGCAGTGCTAGAGAGCGGGGGCAGAACGAGCAGTACTTC
TRBV7-2	.	TRBJ1-2	few	CASSFGTPWRYGYTF	TGTGCCAGCAGCTTTGGGACACCCTGGCGCTATGGCTACACCTTC
TRBV25-1	.	TRBJ2-2	few	CASGQGSDTGELFF	TGTGCCAGCGGGCAGGGGTCCGACACCGGGGAGCTGTTTTTT
TRBV7-7	.	TRBJ2-3	.	CASSATRSLSDTQYF	TGTGCCAGCAGCGCCACCCGGAGTTTGTCAGATACGCAGTATTTT
TRBV7-8	TRBD2	TRBJ2-3	.	CASRPLKRETGTDTQYF	TGTGCCAGCAGACCTCTAAAGCGGGAGACGGGCACAGATACGCAGTATTTT
TRBV7-2	TRBD1	TRBJ1-2	few	CASSVQGGGYGYTF	TGTGCCAGCAGCGTGCAGGGGGGGGGCTATGGCTACACCTTC
TRBV19	.	TRBJ2-5	few	CASSTEQETQYF	TGTGCCAGTAGTACCGAACAAGAGACCCAGTACTTC
TRBV2	.	TRBJ1-1	few	CASSDQGNTEAFF	TGTGCCAGCAGTGACCAGGGGAACACTGAAGCTTTCTTT
TRBV12-3/TRBV12-4	.	TRBJ1-1	.	CASSSSNHTEAFF	TGTGCCAGCAGCTCTAGCAACCACACTGAAGCTTTCTTT
TRBV6-5	TRBD1	TRBJ1-1	.	CASTAKAAGGGTEAFF	TGTGCCAGCACCGCCAAAGCGGCAGGGGGGGGGACTGAAGCTTTCTTT
TRBV28	TRBD1	TRBJ2-3	.	CASSIGQGADTQYF	TGTGCCAGCAGTATCGGACAGGGGGCAGATACGCAGTATTTT
TRBV4-3	.	TRBJ1-2	.	CASSQEAITGSYYGYAF	TGCGCCAGCAGCCAAGAAGCAATCACAGGGTCATACTATGGCTACGCCTTC
TRBV9	TRBD1	TRBJ2-5	.	CASITAGDSKETQYF	TGTGCCAGCATCACAGCCGGGGACAGTAAAGAGACCCAGTACTTC
TRBV25-1	.	TRBJ2-5	.	CASSELGNQGTQYF	TGTGCCAGCAGTGAATTGGGCAACCAAGGGACCCAGTACTTC
TRBV4-3	.	TRBJ2-2	.	CASSQVRGAGELFF	TGCGCCAGCAGCCAAGTGAGGGGAGCCGGGGAGCTGTTTTTT
TRBV7-9	.	TRBJ2-7	few	CASSRADEQYF	TGTGCCAGCAGCCGCGCGGACGAGCAGTACTTC